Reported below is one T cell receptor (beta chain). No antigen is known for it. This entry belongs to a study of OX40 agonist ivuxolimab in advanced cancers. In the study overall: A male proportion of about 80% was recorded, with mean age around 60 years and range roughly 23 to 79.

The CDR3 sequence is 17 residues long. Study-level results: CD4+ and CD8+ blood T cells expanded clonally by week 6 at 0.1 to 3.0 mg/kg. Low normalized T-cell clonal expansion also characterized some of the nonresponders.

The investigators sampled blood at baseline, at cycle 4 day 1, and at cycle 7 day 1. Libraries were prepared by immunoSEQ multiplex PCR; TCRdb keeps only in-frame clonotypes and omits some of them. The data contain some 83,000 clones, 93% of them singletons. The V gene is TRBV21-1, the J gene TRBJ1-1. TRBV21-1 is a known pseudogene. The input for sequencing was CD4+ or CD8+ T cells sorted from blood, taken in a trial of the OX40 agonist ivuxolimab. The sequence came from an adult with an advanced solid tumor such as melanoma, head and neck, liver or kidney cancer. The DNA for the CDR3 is TGTGCCAGCAGCAAAGGGTGGGGGGGCGCCGTGAACACTGAAGCTTTCTTT. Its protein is CASSKGWGGAVNTEAFF.